A single sample gave rise to the 26 T cell receptor beta chains below, sequenced in a study of T-cell memory formation after mild COVID-19. MiXCR, applied by TCRdb to the 5' RACE reads, yields one record per CDR3 protein. The sample shows about 57,000 distinct CDR3 sequences, more than 9% of them seen only once. Sequences were obtained from PBMCs or a T cell subset sorted from them (not recorded which). Source of these receptors: a man between 18 and 29 years old who had mild COVID-19 (a few samples of this study predate the infection). Cell type and time point are not known.

This clonotype showed up many times. The chain joins TRBV7-2 to TRBJ2-6; no definite D call. Germline lookup yields CDR1 SGHTA and CDR2 FQGNSA. The V end lost 4 bases, the J end lost 4 bases, and 11 bases lay between the germline ends. The CDR3 length is 15 residues. The CDR3 protein is CASSSYSLGANVLTF. For the CDR3, the DNA is TGTGCCAGCAGCTCCTATAGCCTCGGGGCCAACGTCCTGACTTTC. Full variable domain (rest looked up from reference TRBV7-2 and TRBJ2-6): GAGVSQSPSNKVTEKGKDVELRCDPISGHTALYWYRQSLGQGLEFLIYFQGNSAPDKSGLPSDRFSAERTGGSVSTLTIQRTQQEDSAVYLCASSSYSLGANVLTFGAGSRLTVL.

The sample holds many counts of this clonotype. This sequence joins TRBV9 and TRBJ1-1; perhaps TRBD1 as D (6 bases). V dropped 4 bases and J dropped 6 bases, with 13 bases sitting between them. Germline CDR1 reads SGDLS; CDR2 reads YYNGEE. The CDR3 sequence is 13 residues long. CDR3 sequence: CASSKGGGPEAFF. DNA for the CDR3: TGTGCCAGCAGCAAAGGGGGGGGCCCTGAAGCTTTCTTT.

This clonotype was detected many times. V and J are TRBV6-2 or TRBV6-3 and TRBJ2-7, with 11 bases lining up with TRBD1. V lost 6 bases to trimming and J lost 5 bases; unmatched junction nucleotides: 3. Per the germline V gene, CDR1 is MNHEY and CDR2 is SVGEGT. The CDR3 contains 13 residues. The DNA for the CDR3 is TGTGCCAGCAGGAGGACAGGGGGCGACGAGCAGTACTTC. Protein sequence: CASRRTGGDEQYF.

This clonotype was observed a handful of times. The chain joins TRBV21-1 to TRBJ2-7; no DNA check was done on the table's D call, TRBD1. TRBV21-1 is described as a pseudogene. The CDR3 runs 16 residues. CDR3 DNA sequence: TGTGCCAGCCCGACCGGGTGGAGGGGACAAAAGGGGGAGCAGTACGTC. Translating gives CASPTGWRGQKGEQYV.

This clonotype showed up just a few times. V gene TRBV7-2 combines with J gene TRBJ1-4; D remains unclear. The V gene's germline CDR1 is SGHTA and CDR2 FQGNSA. The CDR3 totals 13 residues. The V end lost 3 bases, the J end lost 3 bases, and 5 bases lay between the germline ends. The CDR3 region is CASSFGPNEKLFF. CDR3 nucleotides: TGTGCCAGCAGCTTTGGTCCTAATGAAAAACTGTTTTTT.

V usage is TRBV5-1 and J usage is TRBJ2-1; unclear D gene. Trimming pared 0 bases from V and 0 bases from J, leaving 10 bases between. This CDR3 has 16 amino acids. Per the germline V gene, CDR1 is SGHRS and CDR2 is YFSETQ. The CDR3 loop is CASSLGSSSSYNEQFF. The CDR3 bases are TGCGCCAGCAGCTTGGGATCCTCTTCCTCCTACAATGAGCAGTTCTTC.

As regards this clonotype: At one end the junction does not follow the germline gene, possibly because of a read error. The CDR3: CATSRGIADRFYSNQPQHF. In nucleotides, the CDR3 is TGTGCCACAAGCAGGGGGATCGCTGACAGATTTTATAGCAATCAGCCCCAGCATTTT. V usage is TRBV15 and J usage is TRBJ1-5; 7 positions match TRBD1. Germline V CDR1 and CDR2: LNHNV, YYDKDF (reference sequence). There are 19 residues in the CDR3.

The V and J genes are TRBV4-3 and TRBJ1-2; D remains ambiguous. Trimming stripped 2 bases from V and 0 bases from J, with 10 bases between. Germline V lookup: CDR1 LGHNA, CDR2 YSLEER. The CDR3 has 15 amino acids. CDR3 sequence (DNA): TGCGCCAGCAGCCAACTCGGAGGGACTAACTATGGCTACACCTTC. Amino acid sequence: CASSQLGGTNYGYTF.

The V gene is TRBV2, the J gene TRBJ2-2; D may match TRBD1 or TRBD2 (5 bases each). The CDR3 is made up of 15 amino acids. CDR1 and CDR2 (germline): SNHLY, FYNNEI. V dropped 5 bases and J dropped 6 bases, with 16 bases sitting between them. CDR3 amino acids: CASSLDKWRSGELFF. The CDR3, as DNA: TGTGCCAGCAGTCTGGACAAGTGGAGGTCCGGGGAGCTGTTTTTT. Supplemented by reference TRBV2 and TRBJ2-2, the full variable domain reads EPEVTQTPSHQVTQMGQEVILRCVPISNHLYFYWYRQILGQKVEFLVSFYNNEISEKSEIFDDQFSVERPDGSNFTLKIRSTKLEDSAMYFCASSLDKWRSGELFFGEGSRLTVL.

The V call is TRBV4-3, the J call TRBJ1-6; D not certain. V was pared by 3 bases and J by 10 bases, with 13 bases between. Germline loops: CDR1 LGHNA, CDR2 YSLEER. CDR3 size: 14 residues. Written as DNA, the CDR3 is TGCGCCAGCAGCCAGGCGGGATTAGTATCACCCCTCCACTTT. Its translation is CASSQAGLVSPLHF.

This clonotype was observed a few times. The CDR3 spells CASRHRVYKNIQYF. CDR3 sequence (DNA): TGTGCCAGCCGCCACCGGGTCTACAAAAACATTCAGTACTTC. V gene TRBV6-2 or TRBV6-3 combines with J gene TRBJ2-4; no firm D call. CDR3 length: 14 residues. Germline V gene sequence: CDR1 MNHEY, CDR2 SVGEGT. V lost 8 bases to trimming and J lost 3 bases, with 14 bases between them.

This chain links TRBV5-1 with TRBJ2-7; 9 positions match TRBD1. This CDR3 is built from 16 residues. Germline loops: CDR1 SGHRS, CDR2 YFSETQ. J lost 3 bases, V lost 4 bases, and 11 bases had no gene match. CDR3 residues: CASSLTPGQGHYEQYF. DNA of the CDR3: TGCGCCAGCAGCCTAACACCGGGACAGGGACACTACGAGCAGTACTTC.

This sequence joins TRBV3-1 and TRBJ2-1, with TRBD2 as a possible D gene (5 bases). Germline CDR1 and CDR2: LGHDT and YNNKEL (reference sequence). Trimming removed 9 bases from V and 0 bases from J, with 12 bases in between. CDR3 length: 14 residues. The CDR3 protein is CASASRSSYNEQFF. The CDR3, as DNA: TGTGCCAGTGCTAGCCGGAGCTCCTACAATGAGCAGTTCTTC.

The chain couples TRBV5-6 to TRBJ2-3; no firm D call. The CDR3 runs 13 residues. The V end was cut by 0 bases, the J end by 6 bases, with 8 bases between. Germline V gives CDR1 SGHDT, CDR2 YYEEEE. CDR3 coding DNA: TGTGCCAGCAGCTTGGCCACTATGGATACGCAGTATTTT. Protein sequence: CASSLATMDTQYF. Using reference TRBV5-6 and TRBJ2-3 for the parts outside the CDR3, the full variable domain is DAGVTQSPTHLIKTRGQQVTLRCSPKSGHDTVSWYQQALGQGPQFIFQYYEEEERQRGNFPDRFSGHQFPNYSSELNVNALLLGDSALYLCASSLATMDTQYFGPGTRLTVL.

This clonotype showed up just a few times. The chain recombines TRBV6-2 or TRBV6-3 with TRBJ1-1, with D perhaps matching TRBD1 (5 bases). Germline V gene lookup returns CDR1 MNHEY and CDR2 SVGEGT. The ends were cut back, 2 bases at V and 6 bases at J, with 16 bases in the middle. This CDR3 contains 15 residues. The CDR3 spells CASSYGQGRMSEAFF. The CDR3 bases are TGTGCCAGCAGTTACGGCCAGGGCAGGATGTCTGAAGCTTTCTTT.

This clonotype was picked up a small number of times. The J gene is TRBJ2-5, the V gene TRBV7-8; tentatively, D is TRBD2 (6 bases). With 5 bases removed from V and 4 bases from J, the gap between germline ends came to 23 bases. The CDR3 extends over 17 amino acids. Germline loops: CDR1 SGHVS, CDR2 FQNEAQ. CDR3 amino acids: CASSLVYSTRRGETQYF. In DNA, the CDR3 is TGTGCCAGCAGCCTCGTTTATTCGACTAGGCGCGGAGAGACCCAGTACTTC.

This chain uses TRBV5-1 with TRBJ2-3; 7 bases match TRBD1. This CDR3 contains 14 residues. Germline trimming cut 5 bases from V and 1 base from J; bases unmatched to any gene: 4. Germline assignment: CDR1 SGHRS and CDR2 YFSETQ. The CDR3 protein is CASRADRGTDTQYF. CDR3 sequence (DNA): TGCGCCAGCAGGGCTGACAGGGGCACAGATACGCAGTATTTT.

V usage is TRBV25-1 and J usage is TRBJ2-2; D is possibly TRBD2 (7 bases). V lost 3 bases to trimming and J lost 5 bases, with 19 bases between them. The CDR3 loop spans 17 amino acids. The germline V gene encodes CDR1 MGHDK and CDR2 SYGVNS. CDR3 loop: CASSDTPPRGGTGELFF. The CDR3 DNA reads as TGTGCCAGCAGTGATACCCCCCCCAGGGGAGGGACCGGGGAGCTGTTTTTT.

The table lists this clonotype with a few counts. The chain recombines TRBV5-1 with TRBJ1-1, with a tentative D call TRBD1 (5 bases). V dropped 6 bases and J dropped 5 bases, with 14 bases sitting between them. CDR3 length equals 13 residues. The germline CDR1 and CDR2 sequences are SGHRS and YFSETQ. This CDR3 reads CASNDWGGTEAFF. CDR3 sequence (DNA): TGCGCCAGCAACGACTGGGGCGGGACTGAAGCTTTCTTT.

A few counts support this clonotype. The V call is TRBV6-5, the J call TRBJ2-5; weak D call: TRBD2 (6 bases). The CDR3 has 13 residues. V was pared by 6 bases and J by 5 bases, with 13 bases between. CDR1 is MNHEY, CDR2 SVGAGI, per germline. CDR3 loop: CASRPTGGETQYF. The CDR3 DNA reads as TGTGCCAGCAGACCCACCGGAGGGGAGACCCAGTACTTC.

This chain connects TRBV20-1 to TRBJ2-7; D may be TRBD2 (6 bases). The V end lost 6 bases, the J end lost 2 bases, and 20 bases lay between the germline ends. The CDR3 runs 15 residues. Germline-derived CDR1 and CDR2 are DFQATT and SNEGSKA (reference sequence). CDR3 sequence reads: CSASPGGTATYEQYF. DNA of the CDR3: TGCAGTGCCAGCCCCGGAGGGACTGCAACCTACGAGCAGTACTTC.

The rearrangement links TRBV21-1 to TRBJ1-2; whether TRBD1, the table's D call, matches the DNA was not checked. TRBV21-1 represents a pseudogene. CDR3 size: 18 residues. CDR3 in amino acids: CASSRDRSPDYTNYGYTF. CDR3 DNA sequence: TGTGCCAGCAGCAGGGACAGGTCGCCGGACTACACTAACTATGGCTACACCTTC.

The gene calls are TRBV12-3 or TRBV12-4 and TRBJ1-2, with unresolved D. This CDR3 contains 15 residues. V was trimmed by 8 bases and J by 2 bases, leaving 18 bases between them. For the CDR3, the DNA is TGTGCCAGCTCCCGGATGGTTGTAGAGAACTATGGCTACACCTTC. Amino acids: CASSRMVVENYGYTF.

This clonotype showed up just a few times. The rearrangement uses TRBV12-3 or TRBV12-4 and TRBJ1-2; TRBD1 matches 8 bases. V shed 1 base and J 0 bases; nucleotides not matched to a gene: 7. The CDR3 is made up of 17 amino acids. CDR3 in amino acids: CASSLGGTGPSNYGYTF. The CDR3 bases are TGTGCCAGCAGTTTAGGAGGGACAGGTCCTTCTAACTATGGCTACACCTTC.

This rearrangement joins TRBV3-1 to TRBJ1-2; TRBD1 might be the D (5 bases). Trimming left V 4 bases short and J 6 bases short, with 15 bases between. The length of the CDR3 is 14 residues. Germline CDR1 and CDR2: LGHDT and YNNKEL (reference sequence). The CDR3: CASSRTGGDHGYTF. CDR3 nucleotide sequence: TGTGCCAGCAGCCGTACGGGGGGTGATCATGGCTACACCTTC.

This clonotype was counted only a few times. The rearrangement links TRBV7-9 to TRBJ1-1, with D hard to call. Germline V gene data show CDR1 as SEHNR and CDR2 as FQNEAQ (reference sequence). Trimming took 6 bases from V and 7 from J, leaving 15 bases between them. This CDR3 is 13 amino acids long. The DNA of the CDR3 is TGTGCCAGCAGTCCCCAGATAGGGAGTGAAGCTTTCTTT. It translates to CASSPQIGSEAFF.